The 20 T cell receptor beta chains given below trace back to one sample, sequenced in a study of shared clonotypes between healthy human individuals. Generated by immunoSEQ multiplex PCR, the TCRdb table keeps only in-frame clones and is missing some. The sample lists 600,000 or so clones; approximately 95% were seen once. The naive CD8 fraction comprised CD45RO-negative cells positively selected for CCR7 and excluded terminally differentiated effector memory CD45RA+ cells. Sequenced sample: naive CD8+ T cells sorted from blood. These receptor sequences come from a woman aged 30 to 39 in good health.

The chain couples TRBV2 to TRBJ2-3; TRBD2 agrees at 10 bases. The CDR3 has 16 residues. J lost 6 bases, V lost 6 bases, and 12 bases had no gene match. Germline CDR1 and CDR2: SNHLY and FYNNEI. The CDR3 protein is CASRPRASGSVDTQYF. The CDR3 bases are TGTGCCAGCAGACCGCGTGCTAGCGGGAGTGTGGATACGCAGTATTTT.

The rearrangement uses TRBV7-8 and TRBJ2-3; 9 nucleotides line up with TRBD2. The CDR3 runs to 16 residues. Per the germline V gene, CDR1 is SGHVS and CDR2 is FQNEAQ. V shed 5 bases, J shed 3 bases, and the junction held 9 bases outside the gene matches. The CDR3 sequence: CASSELLAGMTDTQYF. The CDR3 bases are TGTGCCAGCAGCGAGCTACTAGCGGGTATGACAGATACGCAGTATTTT.

The chain employs TRBV13 and TRBJ2-7; no clear D gene. CDR3 length: 12 amino acids. Germline assignment: CDR1 PRHDT and CDR2 FYEKMQ (reference sequence). Trimming left V 4 bases short and J 6 bases short, with 10 bases between. CDR3 loop: CASSSEAGEQYF. The CDR3 nucleotides read TGTGCCAGCAGCTCGGAAGCCGGCGAGCAGTACTTC.

The chain is built from TRBV9 and TRBJ2-3; perhaps TRBD2 as D (6 bases). With 3 bases removed from V and 4 bases from J, the gap between germline ends came to 21 bases. The germline gives CDR1 SGDLS, CDR2 YYNGEE. This CDR3 spans 17 amino acids. CDR3: CASSGWGKGGPSDTQYF. The CDR3 nucleotides are TGTGCCAGCAGCGGATGGGGAAAAGGAGGGCCATCAGATACGCAGTATTTT.

In this sample, this clone turned up once. The chain has TRBV7-9 and TRBJ2-2; D remains ambiguous. CDR3 size: 14 residues. The V gene's germline CDR1 is SEHNR and CDR2 FQNEAQ (reference sequence). The V gene lost 5 bases and the J gene lost 2 bases, with 9 bases spanning the gap. The CDR3 here is CASSLSFNTGELFF. The CDR3 DNA reads as TGTGCCAGCAGCCTATCCTTTAACACCGGGGAGCTGTTTTTT. The complete variable domain, with remaining parts taken from reference TRBV7-9 and TRBJ2-2, reads DTGVSQNPRHKITKRGQNVTFRCDPISEHNRLYWYRQTLGQGPEFLTYFQNEAQLEKSRLLSDRFSAERPKGSFSTLEIQRTEQGDSAMYLCASSLSFNTGELFFGEGSRLTVL.

The chain employs TRBV10-2 and TRBJ2-7; D remains ambiguous. Germline CDR1 and CDR2: WSHSY and SAAADI. The CDR3 extends over 14 amino acids. V was clipped by 6 bases and J by 0 bases, with 12 bases between them. This CDR3 reads CASSQTRSSYEQYF. CDR3 bases: TGCGCCAGCAGCCAGACTCGCAGCTCCTACGAGCAGTACTTC.

This clone was seen once. This chain connects TRBV28 to TRBJ2-7; TRBD2 matches at 9 bases. Trimming took 2 bases from V and 6 from J; bases not matched to a gene: 8. This CDR3 contains 15 residues. Per the germline V gene, CDR1 is MDHEN and CDR2 is SYDVKM. CDR3 nucleotide sequence: TGTGCCAGCAGTTTAGCGGGAGGGAACCCTACCGAGCAGTACTTC. Translated, it gives CASSLAGGNPTEQYF.

The rearrangement joins TRBV28 to TRBJ2-2; 9 positions agree with TRBD2. The CDR3 contains 16 residues. V was clipped by 6 bases and J by 1 base; unmatched bases: 6. Germline assignment: CDR1 MDHEN and CDR2 SYDVKM. CDR3 protein: CASRAGLARNTGELFF. The CDR3 DNA sequence: TGTGCCAGCAGAGCGGGACTAGCTCGGAACACCGGGGAGCTGTTTTTT.

The V gene is TRBV11-2, the J gene TRBJ2-3, with 7 bases matching TRBD2. CDR1 and CDR2 from the germline V gene are SGHAT and FQNNGV. V gave up 3 bases and J gave up 3 bases; unmatched junction bases: 12. This CDR3 has 17 residues. CDR3 in DNA: TGTGCCAGCAGCTTCACCCCCGTGACGGGAGGAACAGATACGCAGTATTTT. Its protein product is CASSFTPVTGGTDTQYF.

This clone occurred once. The rearrangement uses TRBV13 and TRBJ2-3; D unresolved. Germline lookup yields CDR1 PRHDT and CDR2 FYEKMQ (reference sequence). This CDR3 comprises 14 residues. V lost 0 bases, J lost 2 bases, and 6 bases lay in between. The DNA for the CDR3 is TGTGCCAGCAGCTTAGGGACATTCACAGATACGCAGTATTTT. The encoded protein is CASSLGTFTDTQYF. Full variable domain (remainder filled in from reference TRBV13 and TRBJ2-3): AAGVIQSPRHLIKEKRETATLKCYPIPRHDTVYWYQQGPGQDPQFLISFYEKMQSDKGSIPDRFSAQQFSDYHSELNMSSLELGDSALYFCASSLGTFTDTQYFGPGTRLTVL.

This clone was counted a few times. This rearrangement joins TRBV2 to TRBJ1-5; TRBD1 might be the D (5 bases). The germline CDR1 and CDR2 sequences are SNHLY and FYNNEI. With 1 base removed from V and 3 bases from J, the gap between germline ends came to 10 bases. The CDR3 has 15 amino acids. CDR3 nucleotide sequence: TGTGCCAGCAGTGAAGGTCAGGGCCCCAATCAGCCCCAGCATTTT. Protein product: CASSEGQGPNQPQHF.

The CDR3 DNA reads TGTGCCAGCAGCTTTTCTCACGAGCAGTACTTC. Encoded protein: CASSFSHEQYF. The chain uses TRBV7-6 and TRBJ2-7, with D hard to call. Trimming cost V 3 bases and J 5 bases, with 5 bases left between them. The CDR3 is made up of 11 amino acids. CDR1 SGHVS and CDR2 FNYEAQ come from the germline V gene.

This clone was counted a few times. The chain recombines TRBV9 with TRBJ1-1, with D perhaps matching TRBD1 (5 bases). The CDR3 consists of 13 residues. Trimming cost V 5 bases and J 4 bases, with 12 bases left between them. Per the germline V gene, CDR1 is SGDLS and CDR2 is YYNGEE. The CDR3 loop is CASRREGSTEAFF. The CDR3 nucleotides are TGTGCCAGCAGGCGGGAGGGGAGCACTGAAGCTTTCTTT.

The rearrangement links TRBV7-8 to TRBJ2-5, with 11 bases fitting TRBD2. Germline CDR1 is SGHVS and CDR2 is FQNEAQ. The trim removed 2 bases at V and 2 bases at J, leaving 10 bases unmatched. The CDR3 consists of 18 residues. The DNA of the CDR3 is TGTGCCAGCAGCTTACTGACTAGCGGGACCGTACTTCAAGAGACCCAGTACTTC. Its protein is CASSLLTSGTVLQETQYF. Complete variable domain (other parts from reference TRBV7-8 and TRBJ2-5): GAGVSQSPRYKVAKRGQDVALRCDPISGHVSLFWYQQALGQGPEFLTYFQNEAQLDKSGLPSDRFFAERPEGSVSTLKIQRTQQEDSAVYLCASSLLTSGTVLQETQYFGPGTRLLVL.

The chain carries TRBV28 and TRBJ1-2; D not certain. This CDR3 contains 16 residues. Trimming left V 2 bases short and J 0 bases short, with 13 bases between. Germline V gene sequence: CDR1 MDHEN, CDR2 SYDVKM. As DNA, the CDR3 is TGTGCCAGCAGTTTACTAGTACAGCCTACTAACTATGGCTACACCTTC. It specifies CASSLLVQPTNYGYTF.

Remarks on this clone: Other DNA variants within this sample encode the same CDR3. V is TRBV5-1 and J is TRBJ2-1; D gene ambiguous. The V gene's germline CDR1 is SGHRS and CDR2 YFSETQ. Trimming stripped 0 bases from V and 8 bases from J, with 12 bases between. The CDR3 is 14 residues long. The CDR3 coding sequence is TGCGCCAGCAGCTTGGCCGGTGGCGTTGATGAGCAGTTCTTC. Residues: CASSLAGGVDEQFF.

Note on this clone: This same CDR3 is encoded by further DNA sequences in the sample. The CDR3, as DNA: TGTGCCAGCAGTCCGTGGACAGGGGGCGGTGAAAAACTGTTTTTT. Translated, it gives CASSPWTGGGEKLFF. The rearrangement joins TRBV6-5 to TRBJ1-4; 11 positions agree with TRBD1. Germline CDR1 reads MNHEY; CDR2 reads SVGAGI. The CDR3 sequence is 15 residues long. The ends lost 5 bases at V and 7 bases at J; junction bases unmatched: 6.

The J gene is TRBJ2-7, the V gene TRBV10-1; no definite D call. This CDR3 is 12 amino acids long. The ends were cut back, 8 bases at V and 5 bases at J, with 13 bases in the middle. The germline gives CDR1 WNHNN, CDR2 SYGVQD (reference sequence). The CDR3 DNA sequence: TGCGCCAGCCAGAGAGCGCTAGACGAGCAGTACTTC. Translation gives CASQRALDEQYF.

This chain uses TRBV7-9 with TRBJ1-1, with D hard to call. V lost 5 bases and J lost 4, with 8 bases in between. The CDR3 spans 12 residues. The germline CDR1 and CDR2 sequences are SEHNR and FQNEAQ (reference sequence). The CDR3 nucleotides read TGTGCCAGCAGCCCTTTTGGCACTGAAGCTTTCTTT. Translation: CASSPFGTEAFF.

This clone came up once. The CDR3 spells CASSPSLLAGGAKYEQYF. In nucleotides, the CDR3 is TGCGCCAGCAGCCCAAGCTTACTAGCGGGAGGGGCAAAGTACGAGCAGTACTTC. The V and J genes are TRBV4-1 and TRBJ2-5; 13 nucleotides match TRBD2. The last part of the DNA fits TRBJ2-7 better; the J call may be wrong. CDR1 and CDR2 from the germline V gene are MGHRA and YSYEKL. The CDR3 sequence is 18 residues long.